This T cell receptor (beta chain) is from a study of spatial heterogeneity in lung cancer. Findings and caveats of the study: Coverage of tumor T cells, by estimate, reached around 7% for alpha chains and 13% for beta chains. Expanded alpha and beta TCR counts within tumors tracked tumor mutation counts.

This clonotype counts as medium-sized (0.01 to 0.1%). Its antigen is undetermined. TCRdb re-called the 5' RACE reads through MiXCR, storing one row per CDR3 protein. The sample has under 2,500 distinct CDR3 sequences, approximately 16% seen once; the top ten hold about 33%. With 0 bases removed from V and 0 bases from J, the gap between germline ends came to 9 bases. Per the germline V gene, CDR1 is SQVTM and CDR2 is ANQGSEA. The CDR3 has 16 residues. Noted time point: sample taken at primary tumor resection. Frozen PBMC, nontumor lung or tumor provided whole RNA, which was sequenced unsorted. The chain employs TRBV29-1 and TRBJ2-6, with D possibly matching TRBD2 (5 bases). The sequence was obtained from a male donor with early-stage non-small cell lung cancer. Sequencing used lung tumor tissue, obtained at surgery. CDR3 protein: CSVEEPGISGANVLTF. Here the CDR3 DNA reads TGCAGCGTTGAAGAACCCGGGATCTCTGGGGCCAACGTCCTGACTTTC.